Listed below are T cell receptor beta chains from one sample, sequenced in a study of blood T cell repertoires in COVID-19. The table came from immunoSEQ multiplex PCR; TCRdb's copy has only in-frame clones and leaves some out. The table shows 200,000 to 250,000 clones, with over 80% occurring only once. The sequenced sample consisted of PBMCs or T cells enriched from blood (not recorded which). Receptor source: a woman aged 25 to 39 who had been exposed to COVID-19. Each CDR3 is given with its conserved first and last residue.

cdr3_aa: CSVDLDRAGGYTF
v_call: TRBV29-1

cdr3_aa: CASSWGRGRGYTF
v_call: TRBV5-1

cdr3_aa: CASSSGLAGPNEQFF
v_call: TRBV5-1

cdr3_aa: CAWRGVGYTF
v_call: TRBV30

cdr3_aa: CASSESLVGHNSLEAFF
v_call: TRBV6-1

cdr3_aa: CACMSRDRGAGELFF
v_call: TRBV30

cdr3_aa: CASSLSSPLHF
v_call: TRBV7-9

cdr3_aa: CASSLSGRASSGELFF
v_call: TRBV7-3

cdr3_aa: CASALGFGDSNQPQHF
v_call: TRBV19

cdr3_aa: CASSVVGTSEVAQYF
v_call: TRBV9

cdr3_aa: CASSRQGGRNYGYTF
v_call: TRBV6-5

cdr3_aa: CASSRTILAPQHF
v_call: TRBV7-6

cdr3_aa: CASRDRPNQPQHF
v_call: TRBV28

cdr3_aa: CASSSPGTSGSGAKNIQYF
v_call: TRBV5-4

cdr3_aa: CASSNRTGDEQFF
v_call: TRBV9

cdr3_aa: CASSLQGAKLFF
v_call: TRBV5-1

cdr3_aa: CASSYSEASYEQYF
v_call: TRBV6-5

cdr3_aa: CASRDREFPHSPLHF
v_call: TRBV2

cdr3_aa: CASSQATVRIEKLFF
v_call: TRBV4-1

cdr3_aa: CASSQGAASEQYF
v_call: TRBV3-1/TRBV3-2

cdr3_aa: CASSLEGLGSNEQFF
v_call: TRBV5-1

cdr3_aa: CASSFSAGRYMTGELFF
v_call: TRBV11-2

cdr3_aa: CASSPFSKGGNQPQHF
v_call: TRBV4-1

cdr3_aa: CASSFGPSGIRFF
v_call: TRBV12-3/TRBV12-4

cdr3_aa: CASSLVSGGSSTDTQYF
v_call: TRBV7-6

cdr3_aa: CASSEALSGTGAYEQYF
v_call: TRBV6-1

cdr3_aa: CASSVGADLNTDTQYF
v_call: TRBV9

cdr3_aa: CASSGTGIGYEQYF
v_call: TRBV14

cdr3_aa: CASSGPGQGVYEQYF
v_call: TRBV27

cdr3_aa: CASSSTGWTEAFF
v_call: TRBV7-2

cdr3_aa: CASSHSNEQFF
v_call: TRBV7-9

cdr3_aa: CASSLWGRETQYF
v_call: TRBV28

cdr3_aa: CASSSTSGHFQETQYF
v_call: TRBV5-4

cdr3_aa: CASTPDRGAAYNEQFF
v_call: TRBV7-9

cdr3_aa: CASSPGTGRTIRAFF
v_call: TRBV27

cdr3_aa: CASSQSPRTGSSYNSPLHF
v_call: TRBV23-1

cdr3_aa: CASSKTSAGELFF
v_call: TRBV9

cdr3_aa: CASSYADPGVGYEQYF
v_call: TRBV6-5

cdr3_aa: CASRKFAQMNTEAFF
v_call: TRBV27

cdr3_aa: CASSQDPRSEQYF
v_call: TRBV14

cdr3_aa: CAWSLGLGQTETQYF
v_call: TRBV30

cdr3_aa: CASSAHRGSSEAFF
v_call: TRBV19

cdr3_aa: CASSLESLRPSDTQYF
v_call: TRBV5-5

cdr3_aa: CASSGGQAGEQFF
v_call: TRBV6-6

cdr3_aa: CATSDPGENQPQHF
v_call: TRBV24-1

cdr3_aa: CASSLGRGTSGIHEQFF
v_call: TRBV28

cdr3_aa: CASREGFLSSYNEQFF
v_call: TRBV2

cdr3_aa: CASSGSYNEQFF
v_call: TRBV2

cdr3_aa: CASTPRRTAIQPQHF
v_call: TRBV28

cdr3_aa: CASSAEFEAFF
v_call: TRBV2

cdr3_aa: CASRRMNTEAFF
v_call: TRBV6-6

cdr3_aa: CASSSSGRARETQYF
v_call: TRBV9

cdr3_aa: CASSLTAPAASGLKSDTQYF
v_call: TRBV7-3

cdr3_aa: CASRQSGTPNEQFF
v_call: TRBV19

cdr3_aa: CSASDEQYF
v_call: TRBV20-1